The 25 T cell receptor beta chains listed next were all sequenced from one sample in a study of metastatic and nonmetastatic thyroid tumors. TCRdb re-analyzed the PCR reads using MiXCR. The sample records about 93,000 clones, about 12% being singletons. Nobody among the patients had been given any treatment before thyroid surgery. Specimen: blood. All receptors come from a female donor with papillary thyroid cancer or a benign thyroid nodule (not recorded which). Some clones in this sample may be carry-over from other donors' samples.

This clone was detected ten times or more. CDR3 protein: CASSLGTSGRGETQYF. DNA of the CDR3: TGTGCCAGCAGCTTGGGGACTAGCGGGAGGGGAGAGACCCAGTACTTC. This chain links TRBV5-6 with TRBJ2-5; 15 bases match TRBD2. The CDR3 has 16 residues. The germline CDR1 and CDR2 sequences are SGHDT and YYEEEE. Germline trimming cut 0 bases from V and 4 bases from J; bases unmatched to any gene: 1.

Turning to this clone: This could be a read error, since a much larger clone is one nucleotide away. The chain links TRBV20-1 to TRBJ2-3; 9 nucleotides match TRBD1. With V trimmed by 6 bases and J by 6 bases, 10 bases remained unmatched. Germline assignment: CDR1 DFQATT and CDR2 SNEGSKA (reference sequence). The CDR3 runs 14 residues. The CDR3 is CSAPPSGQGDTQYF. CDR3 bases: TGCAGTGCCCCCCCGTCGGGACAGGGTGATACGCAGTATTTT.

This clone was seen at least ten times. The chain joins TRBV28 to TRBJ2-4, with D perhaps TRBD1 or TRBD2 (5 bases each). CDR1 and CDR2 (germline): MDHEN, SYDVKM. V lost 4 bases and J lost 0, with 13 bases in between. The CDR3 is 16 amino acids. In nucleotides, the CDR3 is TGTGCCAGCAGTTCACCGGGACCGCTAGCCAAAAACATTCAGTACTTC. It specifies CASSSPGPLAKNIQYF.

At least ten counts were recorded for this clone. The chain has TRBV19 and TRBJ1-1; TRBD1 agrees at 10 bases. The V segment lost 3 bases and the J segment 9 bases; nucleotides outside the gene matches: 1. Per the germline V gene, CDR1 is LNHDA and CDR2 is SQIVND (reference sequence). The CDR3 has 12 residues. The CDR3 protein is CASSMGQGKAFF. In DNA, the CDR3 is TGTGCCAGTAGTATGGGACAGGGGAAAGCTTTCTTT. The whole variable domain, filled in from reference TRBV19 and TRBJ1-1, reads DGGITQSPKYLFRKEGQNVTLSCEQNLNHDAMYWYRQDPGQGLRLIYYSQIVNDFQKGDIAEGYSVSREKKESFPLTVTSAQKNPTAFYLCASSMGQGKAFFGQGTRLTVV.

The gene calls are TRBV2 and TRBJ2-3; no firm D call. CDR3 size: 14 residues. The germline V gene encodes CDR1 SNHLY and CDR2 FYNNEI. Between the trimmed V and J ends, which lost 6 bases and 2 bases, there was a span of 12 bases. The chain's CDR3 is CASRTLAYTDTQYF. The DNA for the CDR3 is TGTGCCAGCAGGACATTAGCATACACAGATACGCAGTATTTT. Using reference TRBV2 and TRBJ2-3 for the parts outside the CDR3, the full variable domain is EPEVTQTPSHQVTQMGQEVILRCVPISNHLYFYWYRQILGQKVEFLVSFYNNEISEKSEIFDDQFSVERPDGSNFTLKIRSTKLEDSAMYFCASRTLAYTDTQYFGPGTRLTVL.

This clone was counted at least ten times. The chain combines TRBV2 with TRBJ2-3, with a possible D match to TRBD2 (6 bases). V was clipped by 4 bases and J by 2 bases, with 10 bases between them. Germline V gene sequence: CDR1 SNHLY, CDR2 FYNNEI. CDR3 length: 14 amino acids. CDR3 DNA: TGTGCCAGCAGTGGAGGGGAGGACACAGATACGCAGTATTTT. It yields the protein CASSGGEDTDTQYF.

Comment on this clone: This may be a read error, as it is one base from a much larger clone. CDR3 DNA: TGTGCCAGCAGCTTACAGGGGTTCTACGAGCAGTACTTC. Protein: CASSLQGFYEQYF. The V call is TRBV7-9, the J call TRBJ2-7, with a tentative D call TRBD1 (6 bases). The CDR3 spans 13 residues. Germline V gene sequence: CDR1 SEHNR, CDR2 FQNEAQ (reference sequence). Trimming stripped 2 bases from V and 3 bases from J, with 8 bases between. The variable domain in full, completed from reference TRBV7-9 and TRBJ2-7, reads DTGVSQNPRHKITKRGQNVTFRCDPISEHNRLYWYRQTLGQGPEFLTYFQNEAQLEKSRLLSDRFSAERPKGSFSTLEIQRTEQGDSAMYLCASSLQGFYEQYFGPGTRLTVT.

This clone was observed at least ten times. The chain employs TRBV10-2 and TRBJ2-3; possibly TRBD1 for D (6 bases). V was shortened by 3 bases and J by 2 bases, with 12 bases between the two germline ends. The germline V gene has CDR1 WSHSY and CDR2 SAAADI. This CDR3 has 15 residues. This CDR3 is CASSDNGGPTDTQYF. The DNA for the CDR3 is TGCGCCAGCAGTGATAATGGGGGCCCCACAGATACGCAGTATTTT.

V is TRBV28 and J is TRBJ2-2; 7 nucleotides agree with TRBD2. Germline V gene lookup returns CDR1 MDHEN and CDR2 SYDVKM. The CDR3 has 16 amino acids. The V and J ends lost 7 bases and 5 bases, in that order; junction bases with no gene match: 13. CDR3 DNA: TGTGCCAGCACCAATAGCGGGTTCGCTCGAACCGGGGAGCTGTTTTTT. Translation gives CASTNSGFARTGELFF.

This clone was seen many times. The rearrangement uses TRBV19 and TRBJ2-4; TRBD2 is a possible D gene (6 bases). Germline lookup yields CDR1 LNHDA and CDR2 SQIVND (reference sequence). With 1 base removed from V and 1 base from J, the gap between germline ends came to 14 bases. The CDR3 is 17 amino acids. The CDR3 bases are TGTGCCAGTAGTATAGCAGGCGGGGTGACGGCCAAAAACATTCAGTACTTC. Protein sequence: CASSIAGGVTAKNIQYF.

There are many counts of this clone. The chain recombines TRBV19 with TRBJ2-3; D gene ambiguous. Germline V lookup: CDR1 LNHDA, CDR2 SQIVND (reference sequence). Between the trimmed V and J ends, which lost 0 bases and 0 bases, there was a span of 4 bases. There are 14 residues in the CDR3. The CDR3 reads CASSIDGSTDTQYF. The CDR3 DNA reads as TGTGCCAGTAGTATAGATGGCAGCACAGATACGCAGTATTTT. Variable domain in full (rest from reference TRBV19 and TRBJ2-3): DGGITQSPKYLFRKEGQNVTLSCEQNLNHDAMYWYRQDPGQGLRLIYYSQIVNDFQKGDIAEGYSVSREKKESFPLTVTSAQKNPTAFYLCASSIDGSTDTQYFGPGTRLTVL.

This clone was detected many times. The chain is built from TRBV11-1 and TRBJ2-3, with 8 nucleotides matching TRBD2. The germline gives CDR1 SGHAT, CDR2 FQDESV (reference sequence). With V trimmed by 3 bases and J by 9 bases, 11 bases remained unmatched. This CDR3 has 15 residues. CDR3 in DNA: TGTGCCAGCAGCTTGGTTAGCGGGAAGGGAGAGACGCAGTATTTT. This sequence encodes CASSLVSGKGETQYF.

This clone was recorded a few times. The V and J genes are TRBV6-1 and TRBJ1-5; possible D gene TRBD1, 6 bases. This CDR3 spans 14 amino acids. Germline CDR1 and CDR2: MNHNS and SASEGT. The V gene lost 2 bases and the J gene lost 7 bases, with 12 bases spanning the gap. CDR3 in amino acids: CASSESVQGQPQHF. The CDR3 DNA sequence: TGTGCCAGCAGTGAAAGCGTCCAGGGGCAGCCCCAGCATTTT.

V usage is TRBV9 and J usage is TRBJ2-5; tentatively, D is TRBD1 (5 bases). This CDR3 contains 13 residues. Trimming took 2 bases from V and 7 from J, leaving 12 bases between them. The germline CDR1 and CDR2 sequences are SGDLS and YYNGEE. The DNA of the CDR3 is TGTGCCAGCAGCGTTGGGGCCCAGGGGACCCAGTACTTC. Its translation: CASSVGAQGTQYF.

This clone was detected many times. The J gene is TRBJ2-7, the V gene TRBV5-1, with D perhaps TRBD1 or TRBD2 (6 bases each). The germline gives CDR1 SGHRS, CDR2 YFSETQ. V was clipped by 2 bases and J by 4 bases, with 13 bases between them. CDR3 size: 14 residues. CDR3 residues: CASSFQGGQYEQYF. For the CDR3, the DNA is TGCGCCAGCAGCTTTCAGGGAGGACAGTACGAGCAGTACTTC.

In its sample, this clone was seen many times. The J gene is TRBJ1-2, the V gene TRBV6-5, with 8 bases that match TRBD1. Per the germline V gene, CDR1 is MNHEY and CDR2 is SVGAGI. The CDR3 has 14 residues. J lost 6 bases, V lost 2 bases, and 5 bases had no gene match. The CDR3 spells CASSYPTGDDGYTF. CDR3 nucleotides: TGTGCCAGCAGTTACCCGACAGGGGACGATGGCTACACCTTC.

This clone was found many times. The V call is TRBV6-1, the J call TRBJ1-6; unclear D gene. The CDR3 loop spans 13 amino acids. With 7 bases removed from V and 8 bases from J, the gap between germline ends came to 12 bases. The germline CDR1 and CDR2 sequences are MNHNS and SASEGT. In DNA, the CDR3 is TGTGCCAGCAAAAGAGGCGATTATTCACCCCTCCACTTT. This gives the protein CASKRGDYSPLHF.

This clone was observed many times. The rearrangement links TRBV7-9 to TRBJ2-7; TRBD1 matches 8 bases. The length of the CDR3 is 15 residues. The germline CDR1 and CDR2 sequences are SEHNR and FQNEAQ (reference sequence). J gave up 1 base and V 5 bases, and 7 bases lay outside the gene matches. DNA of the CDR3: TGTGCCAGCAGCACCCGCGGACAGGGATCCTACGAGCAGTACTTC. Translating it yields CASSTRGQGSYEQYF.

This clone was counted ten times or more. This rearrangement joins TRBV9 to TRBJ2-7, with 8 bases aligning to TRBD2. The germline gives CDR1 SGDLS, CDR2 YYNGEE. The CDR3 sequence is 14 residues long. V lost 4 bases, J lost 9 bases, and 12 bases stayed unmatched. In DNA, the CDR3 is TGTGCCAGCAGCCCCCGGGGGGGCCTGGGGGCGCAGTACTTC. Translated, it gives CASSPRGGLGAQYF. Full variable domain (outside the CDR3, taken from reference TRBV9 and TRBJ2-7): DSGVTQTPKHLITATGQRVTLRCSPRSGDLSVYWYQQSLDQGLQFLIQYYNGEERAKGNILERFSAQQFPDLHSELNLSSLELGDSALYFCASSPRGGLGAQYFGPGTRLTVT.

This clone occurred many times. J is TRBJ2-2 and V is TRBV10-3; 10 bases match TRBD2. V was pared by 3 bases and J by 4 bases, with 5 bases of the junction left unmatched. This CDR3 has 16 amino acids. The germline gives CDR1 ENHRY, CDR2 SYGVKD. The CDR3 DNA reads TGTGCCATCAGTGATCTAGCGGGAGATCTCACCGGGGAGCTGTTTTTT. Residues: CAISDLAGDLTGELFF.

This clone was seen many times. At one of its ends the junction is not consistent with the germline gene, which may arise from a read error. The gene calls are TRBV6-2 or TRBV6-3 and TRBJ1-4; D perhaps matches TRBD1 (5 bases). The CDR3 covers 12 residues. Germline V CDR1 and CDR2: MNHEY, SVGEGT. The CDR3 reads CASSQGNEKLLF. DNA of the CDR3: TGTGCCAGCAGTCAGGGAAATGAAAAACTGTTATTT.

This clone has a count of ten or more. The chain couples TRBV5-1 to TRBJ2-3; possibly TRBD1 for D (5 bases). CDR3 length: 15 residues. V lost 4 bases and J 3 bases, leaving 15 bases between the germline ends. The germline V gene has CDR1 SGHRS and CDR2 YFSETQ. The CDR3 sequence: CASSPEGAGTDTQYF. CDR3 nucleotide sequence: TGCGCCAGCAGCCCGGAAGGGGCAGGAACAGATACGCAGTATTTT.

This clone was recorded many times. The chain uses TRBV4-2 and TRBJ1-4; D is undetermined. V lost 3 bases to trimming and J lost 8 bases, with 7 bases between them. The germline CDR1 and CDR2 sequences are LGHNA and YNFKEQ. This CDR3 is 12 amino acids long. In nucleotides, the CDR3 is TGTGCCAGCAGCCAGACGGAGGAAAAACTGTTTTTT. This gives the protein CASSQTEEKLFF.

This clone was observed many times. This sequence joins TRBV7-2 and TRBJ2-2, with D unresolved. The germline V gene has CDR1 SGHTA and CDR2 FQGNSA. The V end was cut by 5 bases, the J end by 0 bases, with 4 bases between. The CDR3 sequence is 13 residues long. The CDR3 loop reads CASSPSNTGELFF. The CDR3 bases are TGTGCCAGCAGCCCGTCGAACACCGGGGAGCTGTTTTTT.

This clone was seen only a few times. A clone one base away is much larger, so this may be a read error. This chain uses TRBV19 with TRBJ2-3; D gene unclear. V dropped 3 bases and J dropped 11 bases, with 12 bases sitting between them. CDR1 is LNHDA and CDR2 is SQIVND in the germline V gene (reference sequence). The length of the CDR3 is 12 residues. The CDR3 loop reads CASSIGYNKQYF. CDR3 coding DNA: TGTGCCAGTAGTATCGGGTATAATAAGCAGTATTTT.